The source of this T cell receptor (beta chain) is a study of blood T cells in healthy people across ages. Using a J-beta primer mix together with a sample-barcoded 5' primer, a second PCR was run for 7 to 11 cycles. TCRdb passed the 5' RACE reads through MiXCR, listing each CDR3 protein once. Of 850,000 to 1,100,000 distinct CDR3 sequences in the sample, around two fifths were seen once. Trimming removed 2 bases at V and 8 bases at J, with 15 bases between. CDR1 MNHEY and CDR2 SVGAGI come from the germline V gene. The CDR3 totals 14 residues. The sequence came from a man between 18 and 35 years old in good health. The sequenced sample consisted of blood. The chain has TRBV6-5 and TRBJ1-1; no firm D call. CDR3 loop: CASSYGDGNEEAFF. The CDR3 DNA sequence: TGTGCCAGCAGTTACGGGGATGGGAACGAGGAAGCTTTCTTT.